This TCR beta chain was captured in a study of cytomegalovirus exposure and HLA in healthy donors. General study findings and limits: The study carried out a later analysis of TCR beta sequences. It associated approximately 17,000 of them with specific HLA alleles at a false discovery rate of 0.05. The study put about 180 TCR beta chains on its list as cytomegalovirus-associated.

Germline-derived CDR1 and CDR2 are MNHNS and SASEGT. The trim removed 3 bases at V and 2 bases at J, leaving 6 bases unmatched. CDR3 length: 16 residues. Concerning this clone itself: The antigen is unknown.

The PCR ran on 60 Vbeta and 13 Jbeta primers. TCRdb's copy holds only in-frame clones and misses some; the assay was immunoSEQ multiplex PCR. The sample contains under 200,000 clones, more than 65% of which appear only once. Material: PBMCs. The chain joins TRBV6-1 to TRBJ1-5, with 8 bases fitting TRBD1. This TCR derives from a man in his fifties or sixties in good health and CMV-seropositive. CDR3 sequence (DNA): TGTGCCAGCAGTGAGTATCGGGGACAGGGCAATCAGCCCCAGCATTTT. This translates into CASSEYRGQGNQPQHF.